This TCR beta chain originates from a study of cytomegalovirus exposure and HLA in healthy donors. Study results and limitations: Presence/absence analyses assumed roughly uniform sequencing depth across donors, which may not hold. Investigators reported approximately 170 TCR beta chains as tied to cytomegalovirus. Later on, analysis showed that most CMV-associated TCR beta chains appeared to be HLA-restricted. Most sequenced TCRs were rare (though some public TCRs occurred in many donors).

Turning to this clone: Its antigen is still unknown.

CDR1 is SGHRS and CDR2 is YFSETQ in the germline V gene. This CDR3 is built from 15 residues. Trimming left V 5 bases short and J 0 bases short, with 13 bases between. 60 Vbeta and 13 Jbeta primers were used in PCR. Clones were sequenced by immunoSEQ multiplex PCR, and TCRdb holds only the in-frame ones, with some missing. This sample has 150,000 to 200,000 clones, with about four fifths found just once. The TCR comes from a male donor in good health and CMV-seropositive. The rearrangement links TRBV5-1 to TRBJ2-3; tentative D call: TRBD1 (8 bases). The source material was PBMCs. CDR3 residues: CASSLQGGSTDTQYF. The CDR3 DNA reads TGCGCCAGCAGTTTACAGGGGGGGAGCACAGATACGCAGTATTTT.